The rows below give T cell receptor beta chains drawn from one sample of a study of cytomegalovirus exposure and HLA in healthy donors. Clones were sequenced by immunoSEQ multiplex PCR, and TCRdb holds only the in-frame ones, with some missing. The sample has about 140,000 clones, about three quarters seen once. Sequenced input: PBMCs. The origin of the receptors is a man aged 35-49 years in good health and CMV-seronegative. Each CDR3 is given with its conserved first and last residue. D genes are given only for firm matches. Size values are once, few and many counts, or a class for expanded clones, and some rows have none.

NA	TRBV27	NA	TRBJ2-7	CASSWDGGTVMYEQYF	TGTGCCAGCAGTTGGGATGGCGGGACAGTCATGTACGAGCAGTACTTC
TRBD2	TRBV18	NA	TRBJ2-2	CASSTGLAYGELFF	TGTGCCAGCTCAACGGGACTAGCGTACGGGGAGCTGTTTTTT
NA	TRBV5-6	NA	TRBJ2-3	CASSLALRGHSTDTQYF	TGTGCCAGCAGCTTGGCTCTCCGGGGACATAGCACAGATACGCAGTATTTT
NA	TRBV28	NA	TRBJ2-1	CASSSSVYPYNEQFF	TGTGCCAGCAGTTCGAGCGTTTACCCCTACAATGAGCAGTTCTTC
NA	TRBV2	NA	TRBJ2-5	CASRRGTLAAETQYF	TGTGCCAGCAGGCGGGGGACACTTGCGGCAGAGACCCAGTACTTC
TRBD1	TRBV5-1	NA	TRBJ1-1	CASSLQGYTEAFF	TGCGCCAGCAGCCTACAGGGGTACACTGAAGCTTTCTTT
TRBD2	TRBV5-1	NA	TRBJ2-7	CASRRGIHEQYF	TGCGCCAGCAGGCGGGGGATCCACGAGCAGTACTTC
NA	TRBV28	NA	TRBJ1-2	CASTWPGNYGYTF	TGTGCCAGCACCTGGCCAGGGAACTATGGCTACACCTTC
NA	TRBV5-4	NA	TRBJ2-7	CASSPGGLIYEQYF	TGTGCCAGCAGCCCAGGGGGGCTCATATACGAGCAGTACTTC
TRBD2	TRBV25-1	NA	TRBJ2-1	CASSATSGRLNNEQFF	TGTGCCAGCAGTGCAACTAGCGGGAGGTTGAACAATGAGCAGTTCTTC
TRBD1	TRBV6-5	NA	TRBJ1-2	CASRGDRANYGYTF	TGTGCCAGCAGGGGGGACAGGGCTAACTATGGCTACACCTTC
TRBD1	TRBV29-1	NA	TRBJ2-7	CSVATGAYEQYF	TGCAGCGTTGCGACAGGGGCCTACGAGCAGTACTTC
NA	TRBV5-1	NA	TRBJ2-5	CASSLAGFQETQYF	TGCGCCAGCAGCTTGGCCGGTTTCCAAGAGACCCAGTACTTC
TRBD2	TRBV6-5	NA	TRBJ2-1	CASSPPGTSLNEQFF	TGTGCCAGCAGCCCCCCCGGGACTAGTCTAAATGAGCAGTTCTTC
TRBD1	TRBV28	NA	TRBJ1-2	CASSSDREVSNYGYTF	TGTGCCAGCAGTTCGGACAGGGAAGTTTCTAACTATGGCTACACCTTC
TRBD1	TRBV6-1	NA	TRBJ2-4	CASSALRQGAGNIQYF	TGTGCCAGCAGTGCCCTCCGGCAGGGGGCGGGTAACATTCAGTACTTC
TRBD2	TRBV6-1	NA	TRBJ2-7	CASLAGLYEQYF	TGTGCCAGCCTAGCGGGCCTCTACGAGCAGTACTTC
TRBD1	TRBV11-3	few	TRBJ1-6	CASGPLTGPYNSPLHF	TGTGCCAGCGGTCCCTTGACAGGGCCCTATAATTCACCCCTCCACTTT
TRBD2	TRBV7-8	few	TRBJ2-7	CASSPRAGGIYEQYF	TGTGCCAGCAGCCCCCGAGCGGGGGGGATTTACGAGCAGTACTTC